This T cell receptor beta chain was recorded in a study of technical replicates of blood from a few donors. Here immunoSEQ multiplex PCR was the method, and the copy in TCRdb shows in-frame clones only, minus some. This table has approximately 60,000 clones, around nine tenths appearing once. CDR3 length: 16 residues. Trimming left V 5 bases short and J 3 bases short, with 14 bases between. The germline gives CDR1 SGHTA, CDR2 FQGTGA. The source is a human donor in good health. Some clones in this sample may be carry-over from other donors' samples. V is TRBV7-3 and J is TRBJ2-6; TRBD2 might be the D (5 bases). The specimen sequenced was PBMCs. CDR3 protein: CASSESHGVGANVLTF. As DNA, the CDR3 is TGTGCCAGCAGCGAAAGCCACGGGGTTGGGGCCAACGTCCTGACTTTC.